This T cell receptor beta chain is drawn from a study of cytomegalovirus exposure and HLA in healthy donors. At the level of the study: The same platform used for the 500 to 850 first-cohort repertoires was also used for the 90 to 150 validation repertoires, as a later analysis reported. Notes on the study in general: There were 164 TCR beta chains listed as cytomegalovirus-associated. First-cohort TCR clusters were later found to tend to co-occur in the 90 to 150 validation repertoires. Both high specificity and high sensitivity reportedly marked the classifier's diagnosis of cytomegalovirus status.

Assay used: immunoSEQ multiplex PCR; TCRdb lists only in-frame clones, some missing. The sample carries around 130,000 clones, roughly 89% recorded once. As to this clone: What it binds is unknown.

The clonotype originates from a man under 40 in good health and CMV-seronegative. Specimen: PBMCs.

As DNA, the CDR3 is TGTGCCAGCAGCTTGGTGGCTAGCGGGGTCTACGAGCAGTACTTC. Encoded protein: CASSLVASGVYEQYF. The genes are TRBV5-4 and TRBJ2-7; TRBD2 agrees at 9 bases. The CDR3 contains 15 residues. Germline CDR1 is SGHNT and CDR2 is YYREEE (reference sequence). V was clipped by 0 bases and J by 3 bases; unmatched bases: 4.